A single sample gave rise to the 27 T cell receptor beta chains below, sequenced in a study of blood T cells in healthy people across ages. For the second PCR, which ran for 7 to 11 cycles, a sample-barcoded 5' primer and a J-beta primer mix were used. In TCRdb, the 5' RACE reads were re-called with MiXCR into one record per CDR3 protein. The sample carries about 650,000 distinct CDR3 sequences, about 32% recorded once. Material for sequencing was blood. These receptors were collected from an elderly woman in good health.

The J gene is TRBJ1-1, the V gene TRBV24-1, with D uncertain. Trimming cost V 5 bases and J 5 bases, with 11 bases left between them. CDR1 KGHDR and CDR2 SFDVKD come from the germline V gene. The CDR3 covers 13 residues. CDR3 in amino acids: CATSGGMGTEAFF. The CDR3 DNA is TGTGCCACCAGTGGTGGTATGGGGACTGAAGCTTTCTTT.

Points on this clonotype: A much more abundant neighbour one base away suggests this may be a read error. The chain uses TRBV6-5 and TRBJ2-5, with 8 bases identical to TRBD1. The J call is doubtful: the DNA matches TRBJ2-1 better. Germline V CDR1 and CDR2: MNHEY, SVGAGI. The CDR3 spans 15 residues. The CDR3 spells CASRPLGRGQETQFF. The CDR3 DNA is TGTGCCAGCAGGCCCCTAGGCAGGGGGCAAGAGACCCAGTTCTTC.

This clonotype appeared a few times. One base away lies a much larger clone, so this may be a sequencing read error. The chain carries TRBV6-1 and TRBJ2-4; TRBD1 might be the D (6 bases). The J call may be mistaken, given a closer DNA end match to TRBJ2-7. CDR3 size: 15 residues. The V gene's germline CDR1 is MNHNS and CDR2 SASEGT. The CDR3 DNA sequence: TGTGCCAGCAGTGCCGGCAGGGGCAAAACGGTCGAGCAGTACTTC. As protein: CASSAGRGKTVEQYF.

This clonotype occurred a few times. V is TRBV24-1 and J is TRBJ1-2; no clear D gene. The CDR3 spans 15 residues. V was shortened by 4 bases and J by 3 bases, with 14 bases between the two germline ends. CDR1 and CDR2 (germline): KGHDR, SFDVKD. The CDR3 DNA reads as TGTGCCACCAGTGACGCATCGGGGAGGGACTATGGCTACACCTTC. As protein: CATSDASGRDYGYTF.

As regards this clonotype: A much larger clone differs from this one at a single base, so this may be a read error. The CDR3 loop reads CVSSYPGQGPSNYGYTF. The CDR3 coding sequence is TGTGTCAGCAGTTACCCCGGACAGGGGCCCTCAAACTATGGCTACACCTTC. V usage is TRBV6-2 or TRBV6-3 and J usage is TRBJ1-2; 9 bases are shared with TRBD1. This CDR3 contains 17 residues. The germline gives CDR1 MNHEY, CDR2 SVGEGT.

Worth noting for this clonotype: At one end the junction does not follow the germline gene, possibly because of a read error. The CDR3, as DNA: TGTGCCAGCAGCGGGACTAGCGGGGGAAGCAAAGATACGCAGTATTTT. As protein: CASSGTSGGSKDTQYF. This chain uses TRBV7-2 with TRBJ2-3, with 14 bases matching TRBD2. This CDR3 is 16 amino acids long. Germline loops: CDR1 SGHTA, CDR2 FQGNSA. Full variable domain (remainder filled in from reference TRBV7-2 and TRBJ2-3): GAGVSQSPSNKVTEKGKDVELRCDPISGHTALYWYRQSLGQGLEFLIYFQGNSAPDKSGLPSDRFSAERTGGSVSTLTIQRTQQEDSAVYLCASSGTSGGSKDTQYFGPGTRLTVL.

The sample holds many counts of this clonotype. The chain is built from TRBV5-1 and TRBJ2-7, with TRBD1 matching over 12 bases. V was clipped by 7 bases and J by 6 bases; unmatched bases: 5. Germline V gene lookup returns CDR1 SGHRS and CDR2 YFSETQ. The CDR3 sequence is 13 residues long. The CDR3 nucleotides read TGCGCCAGCCGGGACAGGGGGCTTGGCGAGCAGTACTTC. This translates into CASRDRGLGEQYF.

J is TRBJ2-3 and V is TRBV5-1; no clear D gene. Trimming took off 2 bases at V and 7 bases at J, with 14 bases between the two ends. The length of the CDR3 is 14 residues. CDR1 and CDR2 from the germline V gene are SGHRS and YFSETQ. Here the CDR3 DNA reads TGCGCCAGCAGCTTTGACGGGTCGGCGAATACGCAGTATTTT. It yields the protein CASSFDGSANTQYF.

Many counts were recorded for this clonotype. This rearrangement joins TRBV12-3 or TRBV12-4 to TRBJ2-4; 7 nucleotides line up with TRBD2. The V gene end was trimmed by 3 bases and the J gene end by 5 bases; junction bases not matched to a gene: 7. The CDR3 sequence is 15 residues long. As DNA, the CDR3 is TGTGCCAGCAGTTTCGGGAGGATGGGGCAAAACATTCAGTACTTC. Its protein is CASSFGRMGQNIQYF.

In its sample, this clonotype was seen a few times. The chain couples TRBV5-6 to TRBJ1-1; tentatively, D is TRBD1 (5 bases). Looked up from germline, CDR1 is SGHDT and CDR2 is YYEEEE. Deletions cut 3 bases from V and 10 bases from J, with 13 bases between. This CDR3 region has 12 residues. CDR3 protein: CASSSGRQGAFF. As DNA, the CDR3 is TGTGCCAGCAGCTCCGGACGGCAGGGAGCTTTCTTT.

Note on this clonotype: This may be a read error: a much more frequent sequence differs by one nucleotide. In nucleotides, the CDR3 is TGCGCCAGCAGCTCATACAAGGAAAACGAGCAGTACTTC. This sequence encodes CASSSYKENEQYF. V gene TRBV5-1 combines with J gene TRBJ2-5; no clear D. The J call may be in error: the DNA end matches TRBJ2-7 better. The germline V gene encodes CDR1 SGHRS and CDR2 YFSETQ. The CDR3 consists of 13 residues.

The J gene is TRBJ2-5, the V gene TRBV20-1; 8 nucleotides align to TRBD2. The J call may not be correct, given that the DNA end is closer to TRBJ2-7. Germline V gene lookup returns CDR1 DFQATT and CDR2 SNEGSKA (reference sequence). This CDR3 region has 13 residues. CDR3 sequence reads: CSARGLEWGEQYF. The DNA for the CDR3 is TGCAGTGCGCGGGGACTAGAATGGGGCGAGCAGTACTTC.

With respect to this clonotype: Possible read error: a much larger clone is one base away. The chain links TRBV27 to TRBJ2-7, with TRBD1 as a possible D gene (6 bases). The CDR3 spans 16 residues. The germline V gene encodes CDR1 MNHEY and CDR2 SMNVEV (reference sequence). CDR3 DNA: TGTGCCAACAGTTACCTCACTACGGGACACTACTACGAGCAGTACTTC. Its translation is CANSYLTTGHYYEQYF.

This clonotype was found many times. The CDR3 here is CASSLAGDLDGYTF. The CDR3 nucleotides read TGTGCCAGCAGCTTGGCAGGGGATCTGGATGGCTACACCTTC. The gene calls are TRBV5-5 and TRBJ1-2; possible D gene TRBD1, 6 bases. CDR1 and CDR2 from the germline V gene are SGHKS and YYEKEE (reference sequence). V was trimmed by 0 bases and J by 6 bases, leaving 12 bases between them. The CDR3 has 14 amino acids.

Ten or more counts support this clonotype. The chain joins TRBV10-3 to TRBJ1-2; D remains unclear. Trimming pared 7 bases from V and 1 base from J, leaving 13 bases between. Germline lookup yields CDR1 ENHRY and CDR2 SYGVKD. This CDR3 is built from 14 residues. CDR3 sequence reads: CAITGSALNYGYTF. For the CDR3, the DNA is TGTGCCATCACCGGGAGCGCACTTAACTATGGCTACACCTTC.

The chain has TRBV4-2 and TRBJ1-5, with D possibly being TRBD1 (5 bases). Germline CDR1 is LGHNA and CDR2 is YNFKEQ. This CDR3 region has 18 residues. With 0 bases removed from V and 3 bases from J, the gap between germline ends came to 18 bases. CDR3 sequence (DNA): TGTGCCAGCAGCCAAGATCAAACGACAGCTACTAACAATCAGCCCCAGCATTTT. Protein product: CASSQDQTTATNNQPQHF.

The CDR3 loop is CASRSGGLKETQYF. CDR3 nucleotide sequence: TGTGCCAGCAGATCAGGGGGCCTCAAAGAGACCCAGTACTTC. The J gene is TRBJ2-5, the V gene TRBV6-2 or TRBV6-3; 8 nucleotides agree with TRBD1. The CDR3 length is 14 residues. Germline CDR1 is MNHEY and CDR2 is SVGEGT. The V and J ends lost 6 bases and 3 bases, in that order; junction bases with no gene match: 6.

This clonotype came up many times. The chain is built from TRBV7-7 and TRBJ2-5, with D tentatively TRBD2 (7 bases). This CDR3 spans 14 amino acids. In germline, CDR1 is SSHAT, CDR2 FNYEAQ (reference sequence). Trimming removed 4 bases from V and 5 bases from J, with 14 bases in between. The CDR3: CASSSSGGRETQYF. The CDR3 DNA sequence: TGTGCCAGCAGCTCATCGGGGGGCCGGGAGACCCAGTACTTC.

V is TRBV6-2 or TRBV6-3 and J is TRBJ1-2, with D perhaps matching TRBD1 (5 bases). Germline CDR1 and CDR2: MNHEY and SVGEGT. V lost 6 bases, J lost 7 bases, and 21 bases lay in between. The CDR3 is 15 amino acids. As DNA, the CDR3 is TGTGCCAGCAGGGGCCCCGGCCAGGGATTGGGTGGCTACACCTTC. It is translated as CASRGPGQGLGGYTF.

To note about this clonotype: One end of the junction is discordant with germline, which a read error may explain. The rearrangement joins TRBV12-3 or TRBV12-4 to TRBJ2-3; no reliable D call. The CDR3 contains 16 residues. As DNA, the CDR3 is TGTGCCAGCACCGTCCGCCGAGGAACCATCGCAGATGCGCAGTATTTT. Its protein is CASTVRRGTIADAQYF.

This clonotype was recorded at least ten times. The V gene is TRBV7-2, the J gene TRBJ2-1, with 8 bases identical to TRBD1. V shed 2 bases, J shed 8 bases, and the junction held 8 bases outside the gene matches. Germline V gene data show CDR1 as SGHTA and CDR2 as FQGNSA. This CDR3 has 15 amino acids. The CDR3 spells CASSLFPGGTDEQFF. For the CDR3, the DNA is TGTGCCAGCAGCTTATTTCCAGGGGGCACGGATGAGCAGTTCTTC.

Points on this clonotype: This clone may be a read error of a much larger clone one base away. CDR3 sequence: CASSPGPLASYEQHF. For the CDR3, the DNA is TGTGCCAGCAGCCCGGGACCGCTAGCGTCCTACGAGCAGCACTTC. The rearrangement links TRBV4-2 to TRBJ2-7, with D maybe TRBD2 (6 bases). Per germline, CDR1 LGHNA and CDR2 YNFKEQ. This CDR3 spans 15 amino acids.

This clonotype was counted many times. The rearrangement uses TRBV12-5 and TRBJ2-3; no reliable D call. CDR1 is LGHNT and CDR2 is FRNRAP in the germline V gene. Trimming cost V 2 bases and J 0 bases, with 6 bases left between them. This CDR3 region has 14 residues. The CDR3 loop reads CASGLQASTDTQYF. DNA of the CDR3: TGTGCTAGTGGTTTGCAAGCTAGCACAGATACGCAGTATTTT.

This chain links TRBV5-1 with TRBJ2-1, with TRBD1 matching 10 bases. The CDR3 extends over 17 amino acids. Trimming took 0 bases from V and 4 from J; bases not matched to a gene: 7. Germline assignment: CDR1 SGHRS and CDR2 YFSETQ. The DNA of the CDR3 is TGCGCCAGCAGCTTGGGGGGGGGACAGGGGCGATACAATGAGCAGTTCTTC. This gives the protein CASSLGGGQGRYNEQFF.

In this sample, this clonotype turned up many times. The chain links TRBV15 to TRBJ2-6; the D is unclear. Germline CDR1 reads LNHNV; CDR2 reads YYDKDF (reference sequence). The CDR3 is 16 residues long. V was pared by 0 bases and J by 2 bases, with 8 bases between. CDR3 region: CATSRDSGAGANVLTF. The CDR3 nucleotides are TGTGCCACCAGCAGAGATTCCGGAGCTGGGGCCAACGTCCTGACTTTC.

This chain uses TRBV9 with TRBJ1-1; D is unclear. Germline CDR1 SGDLS, CDR2 YYNGEE. With 1 base removed from V and 3 bases from J, the gap between germline ends came to 13 bases. This CDR3 has 15 amino acids. Here the CDR3 reads CASSVLTRGDTEAFF. In nucleotides, the CDR3 is TGTGCCAGCAGCGTACTGACCCGCGGGGACACTGAAGCTTTCTTT.

Only a few counts were recorded for this clonotype. The chain carries TRBV2 and TRBJ2-3; TRBD2 agrees at 12 bases. Losses at the gene ends were 3 bases for V and 4 bases for J; bases not matched to a gene: 14. The germline gives CDR1 SNHLY, CDR2 FYNNEI. CDR3 length: 19 residues. The CDR3 spells CASSERGTSGPSSPDTQYF. CDR3 nucleotides: TGTGCCAGCAGTGAGAGAGGGACTAGCGGGCCCTCTTCCCCAGATACGCAGTATTTT.